Listed here are 24 T cell receptor beta chains from one sample, sequenced in a study of shared T cell receptors in the human thymus. Assay: immunoSEQ multiplex PCR; the TCRdb copy retains only in-frame clones and omits some. The sample includes 600,000 or so clones, about 90% of them seen just once. These data also featured in a second study, about human thymus T cells.

Sequencing was performed on thymocytes. These receptors were collected from a boy in the first two years of life with a congenital heart defect.

The V call is TRBV5-5, the J call TRBJ1-2; 8 bases fit TRBD1. CDR3 size: 15 residues. The V gene's germline CDR1 is SGHKS and CDR2 YYEKEE (reference sequence). V dropped 0 bases and J dropped 6; count of bases not matched to a gene: 7. The CDR3 here is CASSLDSRGRNGYTF. The DNA for the CDR3 is TGTGCCAGCAGCTTGGATTCCAGGGGGCGCAATGGCTACACCTTC.

V usage is TRBV7-8 and J usage is TRBJ1-1; no clear D gene. Germline CDR1 reads SGHVS; CDR2 reads FQNEAQ. The V and J ends lost 1 base and 5 bases respectively, with 5 bases between them. This CDR3 has 12 amino acids. The CDR3 spells CASSLERTEAFF. For the CDR3, the DNA is TGTGCCAGCAGCTTAGAGAGGACTGAAGCTTTCTTT.

V and J are TRBV9 and TRBJ2-2; 9 positions agree with TRBD2. Trimming at V came to 2 bases and at J to 6 bases, leaving 8 bases not matched to a gene. There are 16 residues in the CDR3. CDR1 and CDR2 from the germline V gene are SGDLS and YYNGEE. The CDR3 loop is CASSVDLVAGAGELFF. CDR3 sequence (DNA): TGTGCCAGCAGCGTGGACCTCGTAGCGGGGGCCGGGGAGCTGTTTTTT.

This clone has only a few counts. The chain combines TRBV4-3 with TRBJ2-1, with 10 bases aligning to TRBD2. Losses at the gene ends were 0 bases for V and 0 bases for J; bases not matched to a gene: 8. The CDR3 is made up of 19 amino acids. Germline CDR1 reads LGHNA; CDR2 reads YSLEER. CDR3 loop: CASSQDTSGVRPSYNEQFF. The CDR3 DNA reads TGCGCCAGCAGCCAAGATACTAGCGGGGTTCGCCCCTCCTACAATGAGCAGTTCTTC.

This clone was counted once. The chain uses TRBV4-2 and TRBJ1-5, with 7 bases aligning to TRBD1. V dropped 2 bases and J dropped 0; count of bases not matched to a gene: 13. This CDR3 comprises 19 residues. The germline gives CDR1 LGHNA, CDR2 YNFKEQ. Written as DNA, the CDR3 is TGTGCCAGCAGCCAAAAAGGTAGGGGGCGAAACAATAGCAATCAGCCCCAGCATTTT. It codes for CASSQKGRGRNNSNQPQHF.

This clone was counted a few times. The chain combines TRBV28 with TRBJ1-5, with D tentatively TRBD1 (6 bases). The CDR3 runs to 16 residues. Germline V CDR1 and CDR2: MDHEN, SYDVKM. V lost 5 bases and J lost 1, with 15 bases in between. CDR3 loop: CASSKQNRASNQPQHF. In DNA form, the CDR3 reads TGTGCCAGCAGTAAACAAAACAGGGCCAGCAATCAGCCCCAGCATTTT.

The V and J genes are TRBV11-1 and TRBJ2-7; weak D call: TRBD1 (6 bases). The CDR3 is 12 amino acids. With 3 bases removed from V and 4 bases from J, the gap between germline ends came to 7 bases. CDR1 SGHAT and CDR2 FQDESV come from the germline V gene (reference sequence). The CDR3 spells CASSLGQYEQYF. DNA of the CDR3: TGTGCCAGCAGCTTGGGACAATACGAGCAGTACTTC.

This clone was observed once. The CDR3 coding sequence is TGTGCCAGCAACAACAGGTCACTCAAAGGCACAGATACGCAGTATTTT. It specifies CASNNRSLKGTDTQYF. V and J are TRBV9 and TRBJ2-3; D is perhaps TRBD1 (5 bases). Germline CDR1 reads SGDLS; CDR2 reads YYNGEE. The CDR3 has 16 residues. The germline V and J ends were trimmed by 6 bases and 1 base, with 18 bases remaining between them.

The chain joins TRBV25-1 to TRBJ1-5; 8 bases are shared with TRBD1. The CDR3 is 14 amino acids. CDR1 is MGHDK and CDR2 is SYGVNS in the germline V gene. V shed 4 bases and J 3 bases; nucleotides not matched to a gene: 2. The DNA for the CDR3 is TGTGCCAGCAGTGGGACAGGGAACAATCAGCCCCAGCATTTT. It codes for CASSGTGNNQPQHF.

This clone has only a few counts. The chain uses TRBV10-3 and TRBJ1-3; D is perhaps TRBD1 (5 bases). The CDR3 consists of 15 residues. Germline assignment: CDR1 ENHRY and CDR2 SYGVKD. Trimming took 4 bases from V and 3 from J, leaving 13 bases between them. This CDR3 reads CAISVGAESGNTIYF. CDR3 nucleotides: TGTGCCATCAGTGTAGGGGCTGAGAGTGGAAACACCATATATTTT.

The V call is TRBV28, the J call TRBJ1-6, with 7 positions matching TRBD1. Looked up from germline, CDR1 is MDHEN and CDR2 is SYDVKM. This CDR3 is 15 amino acids long. Trimming cost V 9 bases and J 5 bases; bases outside gene matches: 10. CDR3 protein: CASSGDSHHNSPLHF. Written as DNA, the CDR3 is TGTGCCAGTTCCGGGGACAGTCATCATAATTCACCCCTCCACTTT.

Concerning this clone itself: Germline and junction disagree at one end, which may indicate a read error. The J gene is TRBJ2-2, the V gene TRBV10-3; the D is unclear. CDR3 length: 13 amino acids. Germline V gene sequence: CDR1 ENHRY, CDR2 SYGVKD. CDR3 DNA: TGTGCCATCAGTGAGTCGAACAGCGGGGAGCTGTTTTTT. Translating gives CAISESNSGELFF.

The CDR3 bases are TGCGCCAGCAGCGGGCCGGGGGAGGACACAGATACGCAGTATTTT. Residues: CASSGPGEDTDTQYF. This rearrangement joins TRBV5-1 to TRBJ2-3, with D perhaps TRBD2 (6 bases). CDR3 length: 15 residues. Germline-derived CDR1 and CDR2 are SGHRS and YFSETQ. V was trimmed by 4 bases and J by 2 bases, leaving 14 bases between them.

This rearrangement joins TRBV9 to TRBJ1-1, with D possibly being TRBD1 (6 bases). The CDR3 runs 14 residues. The ends were cut back, 3 bases at V and 4 bases at J, with 13 bases in the middle. The germline V gene encodes CDR1 SGDLS and CDR2 YYNGEE. The CDR3 reads CASSGGRGGTEAFF. CDR3 sequence (DNA): TGTGCCAGCAGCGGAGGGAGGGGGGGCACTGAAGCTTTCTTT.

V usage is TRBV15 and J usage is TRBJ2-5; D is perhaps TRBD2 (6 bases). V lost 1 base, J lost 0 bases, and 18 bases lay in between. The CDR3 has 18 amino acids. CDR1 LNHNV and CDR2 YYDKDF come from the germline V gene (reference sequence). The CDR3 sequence: CATSRAQTSRSNQETQYF. The CDR3 bases are TGTGCCACCAGCAGAGCGCAAACTAGCAGATCTAACCAAGAGACCCAGTACTTC. The full variable domain, in which reference TRBV15 and TRBJ2-5 provide the parts outside the CDR3, is DAMVIQNPRYQVTQFGKPVTLSCSQTLNHNVMYWYQQKSSQAPKLLFHYYDKDFNNEADTPDNFQSRRPNTSFCFLDIRSPGLGDTAMYLCATSRAQTSRSNQETQYFGPGTRLLVL.

This clone was observed a few times. The rearrangement uses TRBV28 and TRBJ1-4; TRBD1 matches at 8 bases. V gave up 4 bases and J gave up 6 bases; unmatched junction bases: 4. Germline loops: CDR1 MDHEN, CDR2 SYDVKM. There are 14 residues in the CDR3. The CDR3 loop reads CASSSDRVDEKLFF. DNA for the CDR3: TGTGCCAGCAGTTCGGACAGGGTGGATGAAAAACTGTTTTTT.

V is TRBV4-1 and J is TRBJ2-3, with 7 positions matching TRBD2. J gave up 4 bases and V 0 bases, and 7 bases lay outside the gene matches. Germline V gene data show CDR1 as MGHRA and CDR2 as YSYEKL. CDR3 size: 16 residues. The CDR3 reads CASSQDRGSGPDTQYF. CDR3 coding DNA: TGCGCCAGCAGCCAAGATCGCGGGAGTGGCCCAGATACGCAGTATTTT.

The genes are TRBV11-2 and TRBJ2-2, with 9 bases matching TRBD2. CDR1 and CDR2 (germline): SGHAT, FQNNGV. Germline trimming cut 5 bases from V and 8 bases from J; bases unmatched to any gene: 9. The CDR3 totals 15 residues. CDR3 sequence (DNA): TGTGCCAGCAGCACCCGCGGGAGGGCCTATGGGGAGCTGTTTTTT. Its translation: CASSTRGRAYGELFF. The full variable domain, with the rest looked up from reference TRBV11-2 and TRBJ2-2, is EAGVAQSPRYKIIEKRQSVAFWCNPISGHATLYWYQQILGQGPKLLIQFQNNGVVDDSQLPKDRFSAERLKGVDSTLKIQPAKLEDSAVYLCASSTRGRAYGELFFGEGSRLTVL.

This chain uses TRBV6-5 with TRBJ1-1; 7 positions match TRBD1. The CDR3 has 15 residues. The germline V gene encodes CDR1 MNHEY and CDR2 SVGAGI. V shed 2 bases and J 3 bases; nucleotides not matched to a gene: 6. CDR3 nucleotides: TGTGCCAGCAGTTACGTAGGGCAGGGGGACACTGAAGCTTTCTTT. Amino acids: CASSYVGQGDTEAFF.

This chain connects TRBV15 to TRBJ1-2; TRBD1 matches at 8 bases. Germline CDR1 is LNHNV and CDR2 is YYDKDF (reference sequence). There are 16 residues in the CDR3. The trim removed 0 bases at V and 4 bases at J, leaving 7 bases unmatched. The CDR3, as DNA: TGTGCCACCAGCAGAGAGTGCCCAGGGGGCGTCTATGGCTACACCTTC. Protein product: CATSRECPGGVYGYTF.

This clone was detected a few times. The chain recombines TRBV15 with TRBJ2-7; no clear D gene. The germline gives CDR1 LNHNV, CDR2 YYDKDF (reference sequence). The germline V and J ends were trimmed by 4 bases and 5 bases, with 12 bases remaining between them. CDR3 length: 13 amino acids. DNA for the CDR3: TGTGCCACCAGCACGTTGAGTGTAGACGAGCAGTACTTC. Its translation is CATSTLSVDEQYF. Full variable domain (remainder filled in from reference TRBV15 and TRBJ2-7): DAMVIQNPRYQVTQFGKPVTLSCSQTLNHNVMYWYQQKSSQAPKLLFHYYDKDFNNEADTPDNFQSRRPNTSFCFLDIRSPGLGDTAMYLCATSTLSVDEQYFGPGTRLTVT.

The chain couples TRBV28 to TRBJ1-3; TRBD1 aligns across 7 bases. Germline V gene lookup returns CDR1 MDHEN and CDR2 SYDVKM. The CDR3 runs 19 residues. Trimming took 5 bases from V and 0 from J; bases not matched to a gene: 16. CDR3: CASSPRPQGPRLSGNTIYF. The CDR3 DNA reads as TGTGCCAGCAGTCCCAGACCACAGGGGCCTCGTCTCTCTGGAAACACCATATATTTT. The entire variable domain, with the rest obtained from reference TRBV28 and TRBJ1-3, is as follows: DVKVTQSSRYLVKRTGEKVFLECVQDMDHENMFWYRQDPGLGLRLIYFSYDVKMKEKGDIPEGYSVSREKKERFSLILESASTNQTSMYLCASSPRPQGPRLSGNTIYFGEGSWLTVV.

The chain carries TRBV6-1 and TRBJ1-4; D may be TRBD1 (6 bases). The V gene lost 2 bases and the J gene lost 4 bases, with 11 bases spanning the gap. This CDR3 has 15 amino acids. Looked up from germline, CDR1 is MNHNS and CDR2 is SASEGT. CDR3 in DNA: TGTGCCAGCAGTGAAATTCGGGACATTAATGAAAAACTGTTTTTT. This codes for CASSEIRDINEKLFF.

The chain couples TRBV4-1 to TRBJ2-7, with 10 bases that match TRBD1. In germline, CDR1 is MGHRA, CDR2 YSYEKL. This CDR3 is 16 amino acids long. V was clipped by 0 bases and J by 2 bases; unmatched bases: 4. CDR3 sequence: CASSQDWGQGPYEQYF. Here the CDR3 DNA reads TGCGCCAGCAGCCAAGATTGGGGACAGGGGCCCTACGAGCAGTACTTC.